The T cell receptor beta chain under discussion was sequenced for a study of blood T cell repertoires in COVID-19. The CDR3 is 13 amino acids. Germline V CDR1 and CDR2: MNHEY, SVGAGI. V shed 6 bases and J 4 bases; nucleotides not matched to a gene: 3. Clones were sequenced by immunoSEQ multiplex PCR, and TCRdb holds only the in-frame ones, with some missing. The sample includes just over 250,000 clones, around 80% seen only once; the top ten take under 4.5%. The chain has TRBV6-5 and TRBJ1-2; 9 positions match TRBD1. The receptor's source is a man aged 25-40 years with acute COVID-19. The sample taken for sequencing was PBMCs or T cells enriched from blood (not recorded which). The chain's CDR3 is CASRGTGFYGYTF. CDR3 in DNA: TGTGCCAGCAGGGGGACAGGGTTCTATGGCTACACCTTC.